These 20 T cell receptor beta chains originate from one sample sequenced in a study of T cells after yellow fever vaccination. TCRdb reanalysed the 5' RACE reads using MiXCR and keeps one entry per CDR3 protein. The sample includes fewer than 450,000 distinct CDR3 sequences, roughly 7.5% of them seen just once. The source was PBMCs, collected more than 35 days after the first yellow fever vaccination. The receptors were gathered from a young man who received the YFV17D yellow fever vaccine.

This clonotype was counted only a few times. The chain carries TRBV19 and TRBJ1-1; 7 bases match TRBD1. V was clipped by 9 bases and J by 7 bases; unmatched bases: 11. The CDR3 covers 13 residues. The V gene's germline CDR1 is LNHDA and CDR2 SQIVND (reference sequence). CDR3 region: CASHIGGRSEAFF. The CDR3 coding sequence is TGTGCCAGCCATATAGGGGGCAGGAGTGAAGCTTTCTTT.

This clonotype has ten or more counts. V usage is TRBV20-1 and J usage is TRBJ1-4; 7 bases match TRBD1. The CDR3 length is 15 residues. The ends lost 3 bases at V and 3 bases at J; junction bases unmatched: 7. Germline V gives CDR1 DFQATT, CDR2 SNEGSKA (reference sequence). The CDR3 is CSASEGGRSNEKLFF. CDR3 coding DNA: TGCAGTGCTAGTGAAGGGGGCAGGTCTAATGAAAAACTGTTTTTT.

This clonotype was seen ten or more times. The rearrangement joins TRBV5-1 to TRBJ2-3; D is ambiguous. Looked up from germline, CDR1 is SGHRS and CDR2 is YFSETQ. The CDR3 extends over 13 amino acids. V shed 5 bases and J shed 4 bases, with 11 bases lying between them. CDR3 region: CASSYWGSDTQYF. The CDR3 DNA sequence: TGCGCCAGCAGTTATTGGGGTTCAGATACGCAGTATTTT.

This clonotype appeared a few times. This chain links TRBV4-3 with TRBJ2-3, with D perhaps TRBD1 or TRBD2 (5 bases each). CDR3 length: 17 residues. Germline V gene sequence: CDR1 LGHNA, CDR2 YSLEER. The V end was cut by 1 base, the J end by 2 bases, with 16 bases between. CDR3 amino acids: CASSQGGQEGITDTQYF. The CDR3, as DNA: TGCGCCAGCAGCCAAGGCGGACAAGAGGGGATCACAGATACGCAGTATTTT.

This clonotype was counted a few times. The chain joins TRBV3-1 to TRBJ1-1, with D perhaps matching TRBD1 (5 bases). The germline V gene encodes CDR1 LGHDT and CDR2 YNNKEL (reference sequence). V shed 6 bases and J shed 1 base, with 12 bases lying between them. This CDR3 is built from 14 residues. CDR3 bases: TGTGCCAGCAGACATGCTCAGGGGAACACTGAAGCTTTCTTT. This sequence encodes CASRHAQGNTEAFF.

V usage is TRBV24-1 and J usage is TRBJ2-3, with D perhaps matching TRBD1 or TRBD2 (6 bases each). CDR3 length: 16 amino acids. V was pared by 4 bases and J by 1 base, with 14 bases between. The germline gives CDR1 KGHDR, CDR2 SFDVKD. CDR3 loop: CATSDYPGAGTDTQYF. As DNA, the CDR3 is TGTGCCACCAGTGACTACCCGGGGGCCGGCACAGATACGCAGTATTTT.

This clonotype appeared many times. The chain combines TRBV7-9 with TRBJ1-1, with D unresolved. Germline CDR1 is SEHNR and CDR2 is FQNEAQ (reference sequence). This CDR3 contains 15 residues. V dropped 5 bases and J dropped 0 bases, with 13 bases sitting between them. The CDR3 loop is CASSPRSSMNTEAFF. In DNA form, the CDR3 reads TGTGCCAGCAGCCCCCGCAGCAGTATGAACACTGAAGCTTTCTTT.

The chain recombines TRBV21-1 with TRBJ2-3; no check of the table's D call, TRBD1, against the DNA was made. TRBV21-1 is noted as a pseudogene. CDR3 length equals 19 residues. Written as DNA, the CDR3 is TGTGCCAGCAGCACGGGCGACAGGGGACCTGGAAATTGCACAGATACGCAGTATTTT. It yields the protein CASSTGDRGPGNCTDTQYF.

This clonotype showed up many times. The chain has TRBV12-3 or TRBV12-4 and TRBJ2-1, with TRBD1 identical over 8 bases. V shed 10 bases, J shed 7 bases, and the junction held 12 bases outside the gene matches. CDR3 length: 14 residues. CDR3 amino acids: CATDDRGERNEQFF. CDR3 bases: TGTGCCACCGACGACAGGGGAGAGCGGAATGAGCAGTTCTTC.

In its sample, this clonotype was seen a few times. This chain links TRBV20-1 with TRBJ1-2, with a tentative D call TRBD1 (5 bases). CDR1 DFQATT and CDR2 SNEGSKA come from the germline V gene (reference sequence). The CDR3 runs to 16 residues. V dropped 7 bases and J dropped 8 bases, with 29 bases sitting between them. CDR3 region: CSDDWGGTIPSEGYTF. The DNA for the CDR3 is TGCAGTGATGATTGGGGGGGGACGATCCCTTCGGAAGGCTACACCTTC.

The chain joins TRBV25-1 to TRBJ1-1; unclear D gene. The CDR3 runs 15 residues. Germline loops: CDR1 MGHDK, CDR2 SYGVNS. Trimming cost V 3 bases and J 3 bases, with 14 bases left between them. The CDR3 region is CASSDPGRMHTEAFF. DNA for the CDR3: TGTGCCAGCAGTGATCCCGGGAGAATGCACACTGAAGCTTTCTTT.

This clonotype occurred a few times. The chain links TRBV10-3 to TRBJ1-6; 7 bases map to TRBD1. Per germline, CDR1 ENHRY and CDR2 SYGVKD. The CDR3 covers 17 residues. The V segment lost 5 bases and the J segment 10 bases; nucleotides outside the gene matches: 17. Here the CDR3 reads CAISPGQDNFPESPLHF. For the CDR3, the DNA is TGTGCCATCAGTCCAGGACAGGATAATTTTCCGGAATCACCCCTCCACTTT.

This rearrangement joins TRBV13 to TRBJ1-2; D perhaps matches TRBD1 (6 bases). CDR3 length: 14 amino acids. Germline V gene lookup returns CDR1 PRHDT and CDR2 FYEKMQ (reference sequence). Trimming shortened V by 4 bases and J by 1 base, and 10 bases separated the two germline ends. CDR3 DNA sequence: TGTGCCAGCAGCTCGGGACATCTTAACTATGGCTACACCTTC. It codes for CASSSGHLNYGYTF.

J is TRBJ1-5 and V is TRBV7-2; D may be TRBD1 (5 bases). Trimming stripped 3 bases from V and 7 bases from J, with 10 bases between. The CDR3 extends over 13 amino acids. The germline CDR1 and CDR2 sequences are SGHTA and FQGNSA. The CDR3 protein is CASSLGEGQPQHF. DNA of the CDR3: TGTGCCAGCAGCTTGGGGGAGGGCCAGCCCCAGCATTTT.

This clonotype was found a few times. CDR3 sequence (DNA): TGTGCCAGCAGGCTCCGTGGGGGGGCTACCACTGAAGCTTTCTTT. It translates to CASRLRGGATTEAFF. V is TRBV12-3 or TRBV12-4 and J is TRBJ1-1; D is possibly TRBD1 (6 bases). Trimming left V 6 bases short and J 4 bases short, with 18 bases between. This CDR3 spans 15 amino acids.

This chain links TRBV5-1 with TRBJ2-5, with D hard to call. CDR1 is SGHRS and CDR2 is YFSETQ in the germline V gene. V gave up 0 bases and J gave up 12 bases, with 12 bases separating them. The CDR3 extends over 12 amino acids. CDR3 protein: CASSLGSPEKYF. In nucleotides, the CDR3 is TGCGCCAGCAGCTTGGGTTCCCCCGAAAAGTACTTC.

This clonotype has just a few counts. This chain links TRBV7-2 with TRBJ2-1, with D unclear. This CDR3 comprises 13 residues. Trimming cost V 2 bases and J 6 bases, with 8 bases left between them. Germline V CDR1 and CDR2: SGHTA, FQGNSA. For the CDR3, the DNA is TGTGCCAGCAGCTTAAGTCCCGGCAATGAGCAGTTCTTC. Translating gives CASSLSPGNEQFF.

This clonotype has only a few counts. The rearrangement uses TRBV4-2 and TRBJ1-5; 7 bases match TRBD1. Germline CDR1 and CDR2: LGHNA and YNFKEQ. The CDR3 covers 15 residues. The J segment lost 7 bases and the V segment lost 0 bases, leaving 6 bases of the junction unmatched. DNA of the CDR3: TGTGCCAGCAGCCAAGACGACAGGGTTTGGCAGCCCCAGCATTTT. Protein: CASSQDDRVWQPQHF.

This clonotype was observed a handful of times. The rearrangement joins TRBV6-1 to TRBJ2-3, with TRBD1 as a possible D gene (6 bases). The CDR3 totals 15 residues. With 5 bases removed from V and 0 bases from J, the gap between germline ends came to 12 bases. CDR1 and CDR2 (germline): MNHNS, SASEGT. This CDR3 is CASSRNRASTDTQYF. In DNA form, the CDR3 reads TGTGCCAGCAGTAGGAACAGGGCTAGCACAGATACGCAGTATTTT.

The sample holds a few counts of this clonotype. V gene TRBV6-5 combines with J gene TRBJ2-1; 10 bases are shared with TRBD2. Germline loops: CDR1 MNHEY, CDR2 SVGAGI. The CDR3 runs 15 residues. The ends lost 5 bases at V and 8 bases at J; junction bases unmatched: 9. The CDR3 sequence: CASSHWASGGHEQFF. The CDR3 DNA reads TGTGCCAGCAGTCACTGGGCTAGCGGGGGTCATGAGCAGTTCTTC.